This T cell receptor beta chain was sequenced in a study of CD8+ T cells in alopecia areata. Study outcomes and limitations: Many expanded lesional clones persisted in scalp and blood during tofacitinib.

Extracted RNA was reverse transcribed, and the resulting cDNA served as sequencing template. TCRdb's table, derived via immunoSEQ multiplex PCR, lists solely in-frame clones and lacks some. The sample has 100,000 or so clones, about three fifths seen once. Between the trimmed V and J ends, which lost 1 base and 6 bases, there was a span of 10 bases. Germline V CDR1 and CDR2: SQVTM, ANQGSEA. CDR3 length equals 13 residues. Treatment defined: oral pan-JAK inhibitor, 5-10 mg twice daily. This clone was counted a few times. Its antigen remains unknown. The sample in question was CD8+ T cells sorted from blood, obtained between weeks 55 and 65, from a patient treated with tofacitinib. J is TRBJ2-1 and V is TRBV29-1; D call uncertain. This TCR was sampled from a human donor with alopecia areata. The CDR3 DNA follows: TGCAGCGTTGAAGCGGGCATGGTCAATGAGCAGTTCTTC. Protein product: CSVEAGMVNEQFF.